This TCR beta chain was captured in a study of cytotoxic CD8 clonotypes in ibrutinib-treated CLL. The study's findings and limits: Clonality, elevated at ibrutinib response, dropped back toward baseline at progression. The study found public clonotypes uncommon, contracting or stable on treatment.

This table comes from immunoSEQ multiplex PCR, and its TCRdb copy is limited to in-frame clones, with some not included. Of under 300,000 clones in the sample, 70% were seen once. Of note for this clone: Its antigen is undetermined.

Trimming left V 7 bases short and J 0 bases short, with 10 bases between. Germline V gene sequence: CDR1 MRHNA, CDR2 SNTAGT. CDR3 length: 14 residues. The chain couples TRBV6-4 to TRBJ2-1, with TRBD2 as a possible D gene (6 bases). The receptor's source is a human donor with chronic lymphocytic leukemia. The sequenced sample was PBMCs, obtained after 24 months of ibrutinib treatment. This CDR3 is CASKRGYSYNEQFF. Written as DNA, the CDR3 is TGTGCCAGCAAACGGGGGTACTCCTACAATGAGCAGTTCTTC.